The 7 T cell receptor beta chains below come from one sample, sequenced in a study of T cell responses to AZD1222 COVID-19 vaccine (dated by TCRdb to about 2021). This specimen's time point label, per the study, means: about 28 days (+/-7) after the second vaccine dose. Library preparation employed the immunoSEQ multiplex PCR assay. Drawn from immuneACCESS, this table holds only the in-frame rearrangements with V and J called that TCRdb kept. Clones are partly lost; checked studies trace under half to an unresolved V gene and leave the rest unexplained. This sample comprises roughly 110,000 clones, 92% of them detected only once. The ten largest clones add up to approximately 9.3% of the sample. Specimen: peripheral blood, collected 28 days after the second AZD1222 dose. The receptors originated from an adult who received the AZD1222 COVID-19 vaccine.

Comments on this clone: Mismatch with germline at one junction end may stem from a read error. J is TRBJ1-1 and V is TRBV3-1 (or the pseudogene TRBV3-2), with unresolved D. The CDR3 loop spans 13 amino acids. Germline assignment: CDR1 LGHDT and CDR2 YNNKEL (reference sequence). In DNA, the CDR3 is TGTGCCAGCAGCCAAGATCTTGCGGCAGTTTCAGACTTT. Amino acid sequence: CASSQDLAAVSDF.

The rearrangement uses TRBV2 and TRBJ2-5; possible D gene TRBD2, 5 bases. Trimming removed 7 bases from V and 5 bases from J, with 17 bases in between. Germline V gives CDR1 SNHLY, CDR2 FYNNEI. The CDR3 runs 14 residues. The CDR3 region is CASIRTTQRETQYF. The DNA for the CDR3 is TGTGCCAGCATCAGGACCACGCAGCGGGAGACCCAGTACTTC.

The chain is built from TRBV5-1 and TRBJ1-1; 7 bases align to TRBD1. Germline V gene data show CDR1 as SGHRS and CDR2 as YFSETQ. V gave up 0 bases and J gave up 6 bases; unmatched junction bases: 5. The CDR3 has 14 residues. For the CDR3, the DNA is TGCGCCAGCAGCTTGGTTGTAGGGGGCTCTGAAGCTTTCTTT. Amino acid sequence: CASSLVVGGSEAFF.

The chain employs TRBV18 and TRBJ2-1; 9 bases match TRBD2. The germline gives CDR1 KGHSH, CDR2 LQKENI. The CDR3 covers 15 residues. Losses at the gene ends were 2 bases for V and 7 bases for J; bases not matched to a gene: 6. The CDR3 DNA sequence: TGTGCCAGCTCACCAATTAGCGGGAGCGATAATGAGCAGTTCTTC. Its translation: CASSPISGSDNEQFF.

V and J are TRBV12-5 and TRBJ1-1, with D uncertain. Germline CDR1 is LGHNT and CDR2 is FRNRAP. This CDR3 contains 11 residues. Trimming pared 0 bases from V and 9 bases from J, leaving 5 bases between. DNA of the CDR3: TGTGCTAGTGGTTTGGTCGGTCAAGCTTTCTTT. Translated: CASGLVGQAFF.

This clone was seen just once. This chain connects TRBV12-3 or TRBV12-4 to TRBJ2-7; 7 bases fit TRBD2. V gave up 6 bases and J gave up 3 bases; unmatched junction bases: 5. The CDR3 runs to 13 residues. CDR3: CASRNRGDYEQYF. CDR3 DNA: TGTGCCAGCAGAAACCGGGGGGACTACGAGCAGTACTTC.

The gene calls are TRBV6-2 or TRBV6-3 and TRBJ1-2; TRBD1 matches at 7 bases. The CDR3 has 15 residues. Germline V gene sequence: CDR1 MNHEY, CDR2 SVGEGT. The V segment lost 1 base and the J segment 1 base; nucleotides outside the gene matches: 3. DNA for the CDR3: TGTGCCAGCAGTTACTTCGGGGACAGTAACTATGGCTACACCTTC. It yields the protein CASSYFGDSNYGYTF.